This paragraph reports one T cell receptor beta chain. TCRdb's table, derived via immunoSEQ multiplex PCR, lists solely in-frame clones and lacks some. The table records about 210,000 clones, 88% of them present only once. The entry originates in a study of blood T cell repertoires in COVID-19. Overall study: PBMCs, B-cell-depleted T cells, or T cells were the source of the cDNA or gDNA that made up the material.

The clonotype comes from a man in his forties with acute or convalescent COVID-19. Source material: peripheral blood.

CDR3 protein: CASSQALRATNEKLFF. CDR3 bases: TGTGCCAGCAGCCAAGCTTTACGGGCAACTAATGAAAAACTGTTTTTT. The chain couples TRBV3-1 (or the pseudogene TRBV3-2) to TRBJ1-4; D not certain. The CDR3 has 16 amino acids. Per germline, CDR1 LGHDT and CDR2 YNNKEL (reference sequence). V was shortened by 1 base and J by 0 bases, with 9 bases between the two germline ends.